This record looks at one T cell receptor (beta chain) sequence and its context. The antigen is not known. The sample comes from a study of liver allograft versus peripheral blood T cells. Overall study context: The study compared liver allograft T cell receptor repertoires against peripheral blood repertoires of liver transplant recipients. Study outcomes and limitations: As reported, T cell receptor repertoires inside liver allografts differed from those present in peripheral blood.

Using its own MiXCR run on the reads, TCRdb lists one record per CDR3 protein. The repertoire has roughly 5,000 distinct CDR3 sequences, over 15% of them found once; the top ten carry 8.5% to 12%. This CDR3 has 12 residues. V was pared by 6 bases and J by 5 bases, with 9 bases between. From germline, CDR1 is SNHLY and CDR2 FYNNEI. The genes are TRBV2 and TRBJ2-3; possible D gene TRBD2, 7 bases. The clonotype was recovered from a human patient who had a liver transplant. Some T cells could come from the graft donor. CDR3 sequence: CASRGGGDTQYF. In nucleotides, the CDR3 is TGTGCCAGCAGAGGGGGGGGAGATACGCAGTATTTT.